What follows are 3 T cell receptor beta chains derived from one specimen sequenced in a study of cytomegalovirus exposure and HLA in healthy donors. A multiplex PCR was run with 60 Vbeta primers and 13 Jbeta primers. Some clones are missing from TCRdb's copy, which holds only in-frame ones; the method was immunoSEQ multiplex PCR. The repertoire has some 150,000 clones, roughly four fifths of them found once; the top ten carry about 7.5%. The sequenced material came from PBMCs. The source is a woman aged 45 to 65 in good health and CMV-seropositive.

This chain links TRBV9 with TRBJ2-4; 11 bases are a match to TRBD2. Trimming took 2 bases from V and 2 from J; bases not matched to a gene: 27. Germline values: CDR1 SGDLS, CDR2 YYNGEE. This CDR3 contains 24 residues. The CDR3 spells CASSVRIGGNASGGFSGPKNIQYF. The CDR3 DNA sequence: TGTGCCAGCAGCGTCAGAATCGGGGGAAACGCTAGCGGGGGGTTCTCCGGGCCCAAAAACATTCAGTACTTC.

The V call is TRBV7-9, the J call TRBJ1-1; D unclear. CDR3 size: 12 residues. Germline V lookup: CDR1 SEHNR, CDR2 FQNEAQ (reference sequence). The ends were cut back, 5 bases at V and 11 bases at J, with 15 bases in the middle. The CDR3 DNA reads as TGTGCCAGCAGCCAGACTCGGGGTACGGCTTTCTTT. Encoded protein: CASSQTRGTAFF.

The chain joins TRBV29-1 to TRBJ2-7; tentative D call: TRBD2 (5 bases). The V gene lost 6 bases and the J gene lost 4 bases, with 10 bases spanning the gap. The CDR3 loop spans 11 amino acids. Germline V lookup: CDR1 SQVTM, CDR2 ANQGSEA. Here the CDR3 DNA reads TGCAGCGTCGGGGAGACATACGAGCAGTACTTC. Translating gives CSVGETYEQYF.